Shown below are 22 T cell receptor beta chains from a single sample sequenced in a study of blood T cell repertoires in COVID-19 (TCRdb year 2020). The method was the immunoSEQ multiplex PCR assay. The source is immuneACCESS, and TCRdb retained only in-frame sequences with V and J called. Part of the clones is not carried over; for the studies checked, unresolved V genes explain less than half of this, and the remainder is unexplained. The sample table shows more than 150,000 clones, and about 80% are seen once. The ten largest clonotypes hold less than 30% of the sample. The specimen sequenced was peripheral blood. The receptors derive from a woman in her 70s with acute or convalescent COVID-19.

This chain connects TRBV5-1 to TRBJ2-3, with D perhaps TRBD2 (6 bases). The germline CDR1 and CDR2 sequences are SGHRS and YFSETQ. Trimming took 4 bases from V and 4 from J, leaving 16 bases between them. CDR3 length equals 15 residues. The CDR3 here is CASSVAEGVADTQYF. The CDR3 bases are TGCGCCAGCAGCGTAGCGGAAGGAGTGGCAGATACGCAGTATTTT.

The chain carries TRBV14 and TRBJ1-2; weak D call: TRBD1 (5 bases). The germline CDR1 and CDR2 sequences are SGHDN and FVKESK. The V end was cut by 0 bases, the J end by 7 bases, with 18 bases between. CDR3 length: 16 residues. CDR3 residues: CASSQDRRGVISGYTF. The CDR3 coding sequence is TGTGCCAGCAGCCAAGATCGAAGGGGCGTAATAAGTGGCTACACCTTC.

This clone was seen a single time. The rearrangement uses TRBV18 and TRBJ2-1; TRBD1 might be the D (6 bases). Between the trimmed V and J ends, which lost 4 bases and 6 bases, there was a span of 10 bases. The CDR3 loop spans 13 amino acids. Germline loops: CDR1 KGHSH, CDR2 LQKENI. CDR3 in DNA: TGTGCCAGCTCACTAGGGACAATCAATGAGCAGTTCTTC. This sequence encodes CASSLGTINEQFF.

This clone has more than one count but fewer than ten. The gene calls are TRBV5-1 and TRBJ2-1, with TRBD1 matching 11 bases. From germline, CDR1 is SGHRS and CDR2 YFSETQ. This CDR3 region has 16 residues. The V segment lost 0 bases and the J segment 8 bases; nucleotides outside the gene matches: 7. CDR3 nucleotides: TGCGCCAGCAGCTTGGAAGGACAGGGGGCTATCGATGAGCAGTTCTTC. It codes for CASSLEGQGAIDEQFF. Based on the CDR3 plus reference TRBV5-1 and TRBJ2-1, the full variable domain is KAGVTQTPRYLIKTRGQQVTLSCSPISGHRSVSWYQQTPGQGLQFLFEYFSETQRNKGNFPGRFSGRQFSNSRSEMNVSTLELGDSALYLCASSLEGQGAIDEQFFGPGTRLTVL.

The chain is built from TRBV9 and TRBJ1-1; D is uncertain. CDR1 and CDR2 from the germline V gene are SGDLS and YYNGEE. This CDR3 spans 14 amino acids. V dropped 0 bases and J dropped 1 base, with 7 bases sitting between them. CDR3 sequence: CASSVGSWNTEAFF. In DNA, the CDR3 is TGTGCCAGCAGCGTAGGTAGTTGGAACACTGAAGCTTTCTTT. The entire variable domain, with the rest obtained from reference TRBV9 and TRBJ1-1, is as follows: DSGVTQTPKHLITATGQRVTLRCSPRSGDLSVYWYQQSLDQGLQFLIQYYNGEERAKGNILERFSAQQFPDLHSELNLSSLELGDSALYFCASSVGSWNTEAFFGQGTRLTVV.

The CDR3, as DNA: TGTGCCGGTTCTAGCGGGGACCAAGAGACCCAGTACTTC. As protein: CAGSSGDQETQYF. The chain joins TRBV30 to TRBJ2-5; 9 bases match TRBD2. Germline V gene data show CDR1 as GTSNPN and CDR2 as SVGIG (reference sequence). This CDR3 spans 13 amino acids. V dropped 8 bases and J dropped 0; count of bases not matched to a gene: 4.

The chain combines TRBV25-1 with TRBJ2-7; 8 nucleotides match TRBD1. Germline trimming cut 4 bases from V and 2 bases from J; bases unmatched to any gene: 4. In germline, CDR1 is MGHDK, CDR2 SYGVNS. The CDR3 runs to 14 residues. The CDR3 is CASSVGTGPYEQYF. The DNA of the CDR3 is TGTGCCAGCAGTGTTGGGACAGGCCCCTACGAGCAGTACTTC.

The chain combines TRBV6-5 with TRBJ1-1; 11 nucleotides line up with TRBD1. The V gene end was trimmed by 6 bases and the J gene end by 4 bases; junction bases not matched to a gene: 4. Germline V gene data show CDR1 as MNHEY and CDR2 as SVGAGI. There are 14 residues in the CDR3. Written as DNA, the CDR3 is TGTGCCAGCAGGGGACAGGGGGAGGGCACTGAAGCTTTCTTT. Translating it yields CASRGQGEGTEAFF.

Points on this clone: The sample has other DNA sequences that encode this CDR3 too. The gene calls are TRBV19 and TRBJ1-2; the D is unclear. This CDR3 is built from 11 residues. Germline V lookup: CDR1 LNHDA, CDR2 SQIVND (reference sequence). Deletions cut 7 bases from V and 5 bases from J, with 8 bases between. The CDR3 coding sequence is TGTGCCAGTACAACAGAATATGGCTACACCTTC. It translates to CASTTEYGYTF. The whole variable domain, filled in from reference TRBV19 and TRBJ1-2, reads DGGITQSPKYLFRKEGQNVTLSCEQNLNHDAMYWYRQDPGQGLRLIYYSQIVNDFQKGDIAEGYSVSREKKESFPLTVTSAQKNPTAFYLCASTTEYGYTFGSGTRLTVV.

This rearrangement joins TRBV2 to TRBJ1-1; D gene unclear. The CDR3 is 15 amino acids. Germline CDR1 is SNHLY and CDR2 is FYNNEI. V was shortened by 5 bases and J by 0 bases, with 13 bases between the two germline ends. CDR3 nucleotides: TGTGCCAGCAGTCCTGCGGGGAGAATGAACACTGAAGCTTTCTTT. Encoded protein: CASSPAGRMNTEAFF.

The V call is TRBV4-2, the J call TRBJ1-4; 9 positions agree with TRBD1. CDR3 length equals 16 residues. Germline V gene lookup returns CDR1 LGHNA and CDR2 YNFKEQ. Germline trimming cut 4 bases from V and 7 bases from J; bases unmatched to any gene: 10. The CDR3 sequence: CASSPQKQGAGEKLFF. The CDR3, as DNA: TGTGCCAGCAGCCCACAAAAACAGGGGGCGGGTGAAAAACTGTTTTTT.

This chain connects TRBV19 to TRBJ1-5; possibly TRBD1 for D (6 bases). V was pared by 6 bases and J by 7 bases, with 13 bases between. CDR3 size: 13 residues. Germline V gene lookup returns CDR1 LNHDA and CDR2 SQIVND (reference sequence). In DNA, the CDR3 is TGTGCCAGTAGCATTGACAGGTTCCAGCCCCAGCATTTT. This codes for CASSIDRFQPQHF. The variable domain in full, completed from reference TRBV19 and TRBJ1-5, reads DGGITQSPKYLFRKEGQNVTLSCEQNLNHDAMYWYRQDPGQGLRLIYYSQIVNDFQKGDIAEGYSVSREKKESFPLTVTSAQKNPTAFYLCASSIDRFQPQHFGDGTRLSIL.

This CDR3 is CAHRVAGGTGELFF. As DNA, the CDR3 is TGTGCCCACAGAGTAGCGGGAGGTACCGGGGAGCTGTTTTTT. The rearrangement joins TRBV30 to TRBJ2-2; 10 positions match TRBD2. Germline CDR1 reads GTSNPN; CDR2 reads SVGIG (reference sequence). The CDR3 has 14 amino acids. V trimming: 8 bases; J trimming: 5 bases; junction bases outside the gene matches: 8.

This clone has just a few counts. The chain couples TRBV24-1 to TRBJ2-1, with TRBD1 matching 7 bases. From germline, CDR1 is KGHDR and CDR2 SFDVKD. V was clipped by 5 bases and J by 7 bases; unmatched bases: 7. The CDR3 extends over 14 amino acids. This CDR3 reads CATSGGGLRNEQFF. The CDR3 DNA reads as TGTGCCACCAGTGGAGGGGGCCTACGTAATGAGCAGTTCTTC.

The rearrangement links TRBV10-1 to TRBJ1-2, with D possibly being TRBD1 (6 bases). This CDR3 region has 13 residues. Germline assignment: CDR1 WNHNN and CDR2 SYGVQD (reference sequence). V was cut by 6 bases and J by 8 bases, with 16 bases left in between. The CDR3, as DNA: TGCGCCAGCAGCCCCAACAGGGTCTGGGGCTACACCTTC. Amino acids: CASSPNRVWGYTF.

The chain combines TRBV5-4 with TRBJ2-2; 8 bases map to TRBD2. The CDR3 is made up of 16 amino acids. Trimming at V came to 4 bases and at J to 8 bases, leaving 13 bases not matched to a gene. CDR1 SGHNT and CDR2 YYREEE come from the germline V gene (reference sequence). CDR3 sequence: CASSRQVGRADGELFF. CDR3 bases: TGTGCCAGCAGCAGACAGGTCGGGAGGGCCGATGGGGAGCTGTTTTTT.

The rearrangement uses TRBV28 and TRBJ1-5; TRBD1 might be the D (6 bases). V was trimmed by 1 base and J by 5 bases, leaving 12 bases between them. Germline V gene lookup returns CDR1 MDHEN and CDR2 SYDVKM. The CDR3 covers 15 residues. CDR3 DNA sequence: TGTGCCAGCAGTTTATTAGACAGGCAAGATCAGCCCCAGCATTTT. It encodes CASSLLDRQDQPQHF.

This chain uses TRBV12-5 with TRBJ2-5; D may be TRBD2 (5 bases). V was trimmed by 3 bases and J by 4 bases, leaving 27 bases between them. The CDR3 consists of 19 residues. Germline V gene data show CDR1 as LGHNT and CDR2 as FRNRAP. The chain's CDR3 is CASGLFSVRVPGDLETQYF. DNA of the CDR3: TGTGCTAGTGGTTTATTTAGCGTGCGTGTACCCGGCGATTTAGAGACCCAGTACTTC.

This clone was seen a few times. The gene calls are TRBV12-3 or TRBV12-4 and TRBJ1-2; D call uncertain. Trimming took off 3 bases at V and 5 bases at J, with 10 bases between the two ends. The CDR3 loop spans 13 amino acids. CDR3: CASSFSGGYGYTF. The CDR3 DNA reads as TGTGCCAGCAGTTTTAGCGGTGGGTATGGCTACACCTTC.

The rearrangement links TRBV12-2 to TRBJ2-7; TRBD1 is the table's D call and was not checked against the DNA. TRBV12-2 is deemed a pseudogene. CDR3 length equals 17 residues. The CDR3 loop reads CASRWGAVHRGLNEQYF. The CDR3 DNA sequence: TGTGCAAGTCGCTGGGGAGCGGTTCACAGGGGGCTAAACGAGCAGTACTTC.

The chain uses TRBV10-3 and TRBJ2-7; TRBD2 matches 7 bases. This CDR3 spans 16 amino acids. Germline V lookup: CDR1 ENHRY, CDR2 SYGVKD. J was trimmed by 4 bases and V by 2 bases; bases with no gene match: 11. CDR3 in amino acids: CAISEKNKRDGYEQYF. For the CDR3, the DNA is TGTGCCATCAGTGAGAAAAACAAGCGGGACGGGTACGAGCAGTACTTC.

This chain uses TRBV5-1 with TRBJ2-1, with 12 bases identical to TRBD2. Looked up from germline, CDR1 is SGHRS and CDR2 is YFSETQ. V shed 6 bases, J shed 8 bases, and the junction held 9 bases outside the gene matches. The CDR3 runs to 15 residues. CDR3 sequence reads: CASKFLAGGPDEQFF. The CDR3 nucleotides read TGCGCCAGCAAGTTCCTAGCGGGAGGGCCCGATGAGCAGTTCTTC.